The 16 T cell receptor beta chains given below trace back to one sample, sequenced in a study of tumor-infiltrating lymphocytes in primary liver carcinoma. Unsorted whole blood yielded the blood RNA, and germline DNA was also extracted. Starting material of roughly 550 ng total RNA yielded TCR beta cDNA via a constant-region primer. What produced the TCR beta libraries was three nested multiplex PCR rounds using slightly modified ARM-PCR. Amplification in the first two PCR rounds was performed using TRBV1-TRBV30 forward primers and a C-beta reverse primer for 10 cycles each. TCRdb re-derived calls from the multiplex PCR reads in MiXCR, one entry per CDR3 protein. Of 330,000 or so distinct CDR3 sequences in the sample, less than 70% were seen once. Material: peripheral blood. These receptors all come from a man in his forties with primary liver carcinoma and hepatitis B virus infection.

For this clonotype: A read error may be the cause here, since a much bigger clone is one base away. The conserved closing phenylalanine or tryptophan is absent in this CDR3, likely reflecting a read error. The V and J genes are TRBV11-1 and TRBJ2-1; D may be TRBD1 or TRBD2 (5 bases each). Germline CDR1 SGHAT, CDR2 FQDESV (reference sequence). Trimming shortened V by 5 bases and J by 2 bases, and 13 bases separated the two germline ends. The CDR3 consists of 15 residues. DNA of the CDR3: TGTGCCAGCAGCCTCGGGACGATCACCTACAATGAGCAGTTCTCC. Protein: CASSLGTITYNEQFS.

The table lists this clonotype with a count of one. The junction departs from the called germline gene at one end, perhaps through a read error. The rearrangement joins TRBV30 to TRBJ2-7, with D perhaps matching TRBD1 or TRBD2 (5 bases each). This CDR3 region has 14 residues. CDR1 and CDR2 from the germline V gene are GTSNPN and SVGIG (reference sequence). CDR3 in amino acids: CVWRGTLGPYEQYF. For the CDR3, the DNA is TGTGTCTGGAGAGGGACCTTGGGTCCCTACGAGCAGTACTTC.

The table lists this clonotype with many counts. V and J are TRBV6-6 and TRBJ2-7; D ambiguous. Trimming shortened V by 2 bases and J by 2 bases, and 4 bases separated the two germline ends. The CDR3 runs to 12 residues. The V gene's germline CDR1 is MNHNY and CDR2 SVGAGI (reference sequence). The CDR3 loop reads CASSYVAYEQYF. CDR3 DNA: TGTGCCAGCAGTTACGTCGCCTACGAGCAGTACTTC.

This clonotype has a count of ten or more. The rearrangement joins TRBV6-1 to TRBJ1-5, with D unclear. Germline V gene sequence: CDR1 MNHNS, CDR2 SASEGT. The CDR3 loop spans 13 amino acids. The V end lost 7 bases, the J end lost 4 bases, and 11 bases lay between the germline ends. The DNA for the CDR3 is TGTGCCAGCACCCCGGACTGGAATCAGCCCCAGCATTTT. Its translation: CASTPDWNQPQHF.

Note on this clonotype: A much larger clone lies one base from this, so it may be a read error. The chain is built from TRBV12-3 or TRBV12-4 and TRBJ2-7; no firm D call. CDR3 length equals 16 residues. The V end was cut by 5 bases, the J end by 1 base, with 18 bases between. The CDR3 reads CASSIGPETPSYEQYF. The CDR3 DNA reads TGTGCCAGCAGTATAGGACCCGAGACACCTTCCTACGAGCAGTACTTC.

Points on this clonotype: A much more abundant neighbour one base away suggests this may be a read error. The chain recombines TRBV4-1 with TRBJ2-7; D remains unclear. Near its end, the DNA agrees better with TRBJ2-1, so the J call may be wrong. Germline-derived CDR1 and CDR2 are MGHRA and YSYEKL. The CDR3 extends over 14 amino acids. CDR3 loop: CASSQVGNQYEQFF. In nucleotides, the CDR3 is TGCGCCAGCAGCCAGGTGGGAAACCAGTACGAGCAGTTCTTC.

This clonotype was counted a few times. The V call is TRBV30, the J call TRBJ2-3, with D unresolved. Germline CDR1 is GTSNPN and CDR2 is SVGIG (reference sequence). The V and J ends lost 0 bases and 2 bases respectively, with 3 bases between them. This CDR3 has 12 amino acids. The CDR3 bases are TGTGCCTGGAGTGTAAACACAGATACGCAGTATTTT. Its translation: CAWSVNTDTQYF.

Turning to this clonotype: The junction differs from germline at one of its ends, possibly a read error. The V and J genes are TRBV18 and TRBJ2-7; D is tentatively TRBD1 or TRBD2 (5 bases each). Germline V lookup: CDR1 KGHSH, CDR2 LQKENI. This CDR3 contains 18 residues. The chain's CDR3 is CASSPGPRTGTRAYEQYF. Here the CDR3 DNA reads TGCGCCAGCTCACCAGGACCACGGACCGGGACGCGGGCCTACGAGCAGTACTTC.

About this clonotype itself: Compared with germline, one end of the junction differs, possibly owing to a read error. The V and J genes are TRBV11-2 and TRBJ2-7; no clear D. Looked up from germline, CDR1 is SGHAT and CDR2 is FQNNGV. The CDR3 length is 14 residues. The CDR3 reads CASGPSGLGYEQYF. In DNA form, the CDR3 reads TGTGCCAGCGGCCCCTCCGGGTTAGGCTACGAGCAGTACTTT. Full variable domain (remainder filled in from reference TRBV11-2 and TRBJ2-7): EAGVAQSPRYKIIEKRQSVAFWCNPISGHATLYWYQQILGQGPKLLIQFQNNGVVDDSQLPKDRFSAERLKGVDSTLKIQPAKLEDSAVYLCASGPSGLGYEQYFGPGTRLTVT.

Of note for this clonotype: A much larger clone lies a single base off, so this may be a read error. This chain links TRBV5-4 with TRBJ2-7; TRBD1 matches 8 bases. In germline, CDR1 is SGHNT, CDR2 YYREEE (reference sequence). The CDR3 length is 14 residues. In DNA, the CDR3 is TGTGTCAGCAGCGGCCAGGACAGGGCCAACGAGCAGTACTTC. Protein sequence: CVSSGQDRANEQYF.

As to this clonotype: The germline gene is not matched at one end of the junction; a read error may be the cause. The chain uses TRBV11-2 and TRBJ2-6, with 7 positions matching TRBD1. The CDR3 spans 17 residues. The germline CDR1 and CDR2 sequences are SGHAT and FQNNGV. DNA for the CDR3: TGTGCCAGCAGCAAGACAGGGATGATATCTGGGGCCAACGTCCTGTCTTTC. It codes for CASSKTGMISGANVLSF.

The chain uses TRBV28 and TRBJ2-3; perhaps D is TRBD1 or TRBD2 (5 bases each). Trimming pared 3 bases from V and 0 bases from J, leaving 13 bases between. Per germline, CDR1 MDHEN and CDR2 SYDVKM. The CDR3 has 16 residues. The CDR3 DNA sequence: TGTGCCAGCAGTTTGGCCGGGACCCCTAGCACAGATACGCAGTATTTT. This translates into CASSLAGTPSTDTQYF.

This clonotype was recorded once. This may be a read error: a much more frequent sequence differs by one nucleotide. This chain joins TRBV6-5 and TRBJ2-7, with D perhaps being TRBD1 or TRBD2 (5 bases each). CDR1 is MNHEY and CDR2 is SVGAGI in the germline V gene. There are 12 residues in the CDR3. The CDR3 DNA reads TGTGCCAGCAGTTCCTTTTTAGGGGAGCGGTACTTC. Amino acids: CASSSFLGERYF.

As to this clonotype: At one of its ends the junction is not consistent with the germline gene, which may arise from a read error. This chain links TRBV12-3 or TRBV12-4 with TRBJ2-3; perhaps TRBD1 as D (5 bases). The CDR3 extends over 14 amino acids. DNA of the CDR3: TGTCCCAGCAGTTTTGGTCAGGGTATAGATACGCAGTATTTT. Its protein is CPSSFGQGIDTQYF.

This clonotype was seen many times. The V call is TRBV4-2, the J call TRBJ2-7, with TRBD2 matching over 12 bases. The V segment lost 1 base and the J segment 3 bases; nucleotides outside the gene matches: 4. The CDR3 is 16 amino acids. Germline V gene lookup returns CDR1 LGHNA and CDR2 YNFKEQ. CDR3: CASSQGLAGEGYEQYF. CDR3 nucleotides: TGTGCCAGCAGCCAAGGACTAGCGGGGGAAGGCTACGAGCAGTACTTC.

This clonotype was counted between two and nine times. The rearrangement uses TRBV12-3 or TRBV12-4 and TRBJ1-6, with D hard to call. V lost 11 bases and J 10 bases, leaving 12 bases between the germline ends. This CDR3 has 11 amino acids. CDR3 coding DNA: TGTGCCTGGGGAGGAAGCTCACCCCTCCACTTT. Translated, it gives CAWGGSSPLHF.